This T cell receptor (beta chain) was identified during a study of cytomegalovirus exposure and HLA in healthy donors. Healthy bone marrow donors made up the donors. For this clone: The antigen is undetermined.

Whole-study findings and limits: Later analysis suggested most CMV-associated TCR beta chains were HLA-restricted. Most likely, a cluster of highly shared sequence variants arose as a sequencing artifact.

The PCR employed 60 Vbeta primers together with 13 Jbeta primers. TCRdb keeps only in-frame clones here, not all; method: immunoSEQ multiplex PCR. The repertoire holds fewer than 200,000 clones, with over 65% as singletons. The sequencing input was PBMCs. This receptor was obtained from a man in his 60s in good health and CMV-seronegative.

The CDR3 bases are TGTGCCAGCAGGGGCCCAGGCGGGGAGCTGTTTTTT. Translation gives CASRGPGGELFF. The chain carries TRBV6-1 and TRBJ2-2; D is unclear. This CDR3 has 12 residues. Germline V CDR1 and CDR2: MNHNS, SASEGT. Trimming left V 6 bases short and J 7 bases short, with 9 bases between.